This TCR beta chain was sequenced during a study of human T cells and chemical hapten exposure. Study information: Patients, a majority of them female, were diagnosed with alopecia areata, totalis or universalis.

Losses at the gene ends were 3 bases for V and 11 bases for J; bases not matched to a gene: 8. The CDR3 is made up of 15 amino acids. Study findings and constraints: Controls had significantly fewer large CDR3 similarity clusters than were formed by expanded TCRs. Donor immune responses may differ from healthy people's, since all donors had alopecia.

Time point indicated: patch test 1, 2 weeks after DPC sensitization. Specified treatment: therapeutic diphenylcyclopropenone sensitization with weekly scalp DPC. TCRdb fed the RACE reads into MiXCR, producing one record per CDR3 protein. The sample lists around 300,000 distinct CDR3 sequences; approximately 6.3% were seen once. This clonotype has at least ten counts. Antigen specificity is unknown. This chain uses TRBV12-3 or TRBV12-4 with TRBJ2-5; 14 positions match TRBD2. Sequences were derived from whole blood, sampled in connection with sensitization to the hapten diphenylcyclopropenone (DPC). The receptor was derived from a woman under 30 with alopecia areata. Some clones in this sample may be carry-over from other donors' samples. CDR3: CASSFGLAGGHFQYF. As DNA, the CDR3 is TGTGCCAGCAGTTTTGGACTAGCGGGGGGCCATTTTCAGTACTTC.